Listed below are T cell receptor beta chains from one sample, sequenced in a study of T cells expressing NK-cell markers. From the 5' RACE reads, TCRdb lists one entry per CDR3 protein and no DNA. This listing includes some 16,000 distinct CDR3 sequences. The material sequenced was blood T cells: a sorted CD56 or NKG2C T cell subset, CD4+ or CD8+ T cells, or bulk PBMC T cells (not recorded which). The receptors shown here come from a man aged 18-69 years in good health. The CDR3 runs from the conserved cysteine through the conserved F or W.

J gene	V gene	CDR3 protein
TRBJ2-5	TRBV11-3	CASSLGQGAQETQYF
TRBJ2-1	TRBV24-1	CATSDKGESRDEQFF
TRBJ1-4	TRBV29-1	CSVGYGYRDEKLFF
TRBJ1-1	TRBV19	CASNPVGYRRDAFF
TRBJ2-1	TRBV18	CASSPNFQGAENEQFF
TRBJ2-7	TRBV5-1	CASSFEGTPLYEQYF
TRBJ2-7	TRBV30	CAWGSPGGAYNEQYF
TRBJ2-1	TRBV24-1	CATSGRLAGVAEQFF
TRBJ2-1	TRBV5-6	CASSLALAREQFF
TRBJ2-7	TRBV12-3/TRBV12-4	CASSSADSEQYF